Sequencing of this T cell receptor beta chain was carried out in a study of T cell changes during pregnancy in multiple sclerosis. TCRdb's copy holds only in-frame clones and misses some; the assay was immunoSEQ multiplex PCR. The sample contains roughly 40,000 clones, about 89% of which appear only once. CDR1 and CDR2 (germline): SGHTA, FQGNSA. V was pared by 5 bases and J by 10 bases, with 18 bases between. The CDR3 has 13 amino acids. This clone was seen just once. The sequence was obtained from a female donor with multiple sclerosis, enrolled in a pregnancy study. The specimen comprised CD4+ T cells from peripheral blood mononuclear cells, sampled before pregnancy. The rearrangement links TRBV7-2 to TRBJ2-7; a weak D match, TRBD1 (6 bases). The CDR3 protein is CASSPVRGGEQYF. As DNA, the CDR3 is TGTGCCAGCAGCCCCGTGCGAGGGGGTGAACAGTACTTC.